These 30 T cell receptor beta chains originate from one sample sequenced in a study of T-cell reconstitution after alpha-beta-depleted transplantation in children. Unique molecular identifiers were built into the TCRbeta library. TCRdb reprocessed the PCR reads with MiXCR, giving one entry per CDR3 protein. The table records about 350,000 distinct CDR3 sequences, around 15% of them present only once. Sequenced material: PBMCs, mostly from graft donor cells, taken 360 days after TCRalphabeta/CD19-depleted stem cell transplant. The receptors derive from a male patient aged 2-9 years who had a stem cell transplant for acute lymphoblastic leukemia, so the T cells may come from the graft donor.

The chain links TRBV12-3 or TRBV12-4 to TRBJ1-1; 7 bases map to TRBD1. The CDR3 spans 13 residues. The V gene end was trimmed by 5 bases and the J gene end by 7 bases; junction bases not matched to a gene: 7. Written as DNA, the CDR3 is TGTGCCAGCAGTCCGGGACAGAAACTTGAAGCTTTCTTT. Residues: CASSPGQKLEAFF.

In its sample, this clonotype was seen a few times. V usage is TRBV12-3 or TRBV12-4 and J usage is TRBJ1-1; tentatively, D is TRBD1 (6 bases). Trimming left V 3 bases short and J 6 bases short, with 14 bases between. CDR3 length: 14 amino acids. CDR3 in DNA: TGTGCCAGCAGTTTGTGGAGGGGGAGCCCTGAAGCTTTCTTT. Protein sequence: CASSLWRGSPEAFF.

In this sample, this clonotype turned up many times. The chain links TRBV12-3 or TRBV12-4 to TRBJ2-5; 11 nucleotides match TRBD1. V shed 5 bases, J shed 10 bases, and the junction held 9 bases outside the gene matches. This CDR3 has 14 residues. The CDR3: CASSLSGQGDDQYF. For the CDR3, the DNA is TGTGCCAGCAGTCTGTCGGGACAGGGGGATGACCAGTACTTC.

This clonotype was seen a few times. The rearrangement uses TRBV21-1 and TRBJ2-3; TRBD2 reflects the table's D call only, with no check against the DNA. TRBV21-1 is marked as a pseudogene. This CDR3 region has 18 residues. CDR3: CASSKGSASGRASDTQYF. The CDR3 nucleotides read TGTGCCAGCAGCAAAGGGTCGGCTAGCGGGAGGGCCTCAGATACGCAGTATTTT.

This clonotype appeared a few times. CDR3 DNA sequence: TGTGCCAGCAGCGAGAAGATCATGAACACTGAAGCTTTCTTT. Encoded protein: CASSEKIMNTEAFF. The chain links TRBV21-1 to TRBJ1-1. TRBV21-1 is annotated as a pseudogene. This CDR3 comprises 14 residues.

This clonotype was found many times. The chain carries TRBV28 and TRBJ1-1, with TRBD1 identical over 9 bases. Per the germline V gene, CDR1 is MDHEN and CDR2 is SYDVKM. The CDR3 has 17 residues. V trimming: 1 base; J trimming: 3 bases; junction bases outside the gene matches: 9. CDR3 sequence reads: CASSLFWDREDYTEAFF. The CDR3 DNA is TGTGCCAGCAGTTTATTTTGGGACAGGGAAGATTACACTGAAGCTTTCTTT.

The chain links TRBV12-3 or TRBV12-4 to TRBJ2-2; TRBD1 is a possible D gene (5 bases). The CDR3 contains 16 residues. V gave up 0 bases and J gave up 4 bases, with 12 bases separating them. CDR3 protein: CASSLAVREGTGELFF. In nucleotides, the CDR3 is TGTGCCAGCAGTTTAGCGGTCAGGGAAGGCACCGGGGAGCTGTTTTTT.

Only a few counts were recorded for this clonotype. The CDR3 loop is CATSRDRQGTNEKLFF. The CDR3 coding sequence is TGTGCCACCAGCAGAGATCGGCAGGGAACTAATGAAAAACTGTTTTTT. The chain links TRBV15 to TRBJ1-4, with a tentative D call TRBD1 (5 bases). This CDR3 contains 16 residues. The V gene's germline CDR1 is LNHNV and CDR2 YYDKDF (reference sequence). V was clipped by 0 bases and J by 1 base, with 9 bases between them.

CDR3 protein: CASKGGSNQPQHF. CDR3 coding DNA: TGCGCCAGCAAGGGCGGTAGCAATCAGCCCCAGCATTTT. The V gene is TRBV10-2, the J gene TRBJ1-5; D is ambiguous. The V and J ends lost 7 bases and 0 bases respectively, with 7 bases between them. The CDR3 contains 13 residues. Germline values: CDR1 WSHSY, CDR2 SAAADI.

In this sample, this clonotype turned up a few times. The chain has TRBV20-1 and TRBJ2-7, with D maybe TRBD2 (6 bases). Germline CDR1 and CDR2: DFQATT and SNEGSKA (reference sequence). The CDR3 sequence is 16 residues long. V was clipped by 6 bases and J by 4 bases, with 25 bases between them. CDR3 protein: CSAIPRRGPAVYEQYF. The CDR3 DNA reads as TGCAGTGCCATCCCCCGGCGGGGCCCCGCGGTATACGAGCAGTACTTC.

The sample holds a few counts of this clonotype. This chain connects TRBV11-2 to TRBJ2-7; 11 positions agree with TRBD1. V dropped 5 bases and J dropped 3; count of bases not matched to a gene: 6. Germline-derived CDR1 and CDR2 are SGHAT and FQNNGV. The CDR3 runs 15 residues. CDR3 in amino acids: CASSPYGTGGYEQYF. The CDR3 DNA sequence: TGTGCCAGCAGCCCCTACGGGACAGGGGGCTACGAGCAGTACTTC.

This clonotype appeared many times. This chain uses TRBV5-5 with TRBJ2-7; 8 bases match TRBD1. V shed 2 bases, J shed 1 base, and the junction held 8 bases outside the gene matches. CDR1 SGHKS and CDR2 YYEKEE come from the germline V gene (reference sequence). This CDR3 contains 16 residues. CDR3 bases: TGTGCCAGCAGCTTACCCGGGACAGGAGAATCCTACGAGCAGTACTTC. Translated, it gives CASSLPGTGESYEQYF.

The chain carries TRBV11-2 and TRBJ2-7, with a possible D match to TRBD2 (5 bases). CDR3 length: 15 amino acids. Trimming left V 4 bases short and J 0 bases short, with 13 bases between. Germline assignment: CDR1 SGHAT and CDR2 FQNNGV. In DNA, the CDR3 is TGTGCCAGCAGCTCCTTCGGAGGCTTCTCCTACGAGCAGTACTTC. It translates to CASSSFGGFSYEQYF.

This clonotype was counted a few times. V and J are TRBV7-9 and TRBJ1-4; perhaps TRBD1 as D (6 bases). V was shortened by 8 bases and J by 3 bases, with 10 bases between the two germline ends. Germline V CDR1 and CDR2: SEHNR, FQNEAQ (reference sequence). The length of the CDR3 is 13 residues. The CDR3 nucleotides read TGTGCCAGCGCGGACAGCTCTAATGAAAAACTGTTTTTT. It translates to CASADSSNEKLFF.

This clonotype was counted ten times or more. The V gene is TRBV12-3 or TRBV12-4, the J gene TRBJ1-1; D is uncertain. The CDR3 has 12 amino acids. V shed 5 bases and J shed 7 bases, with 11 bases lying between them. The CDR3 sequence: CASSQWEVEAFF. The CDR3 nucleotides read TGTGCCAGCAGTCAATGGGAGGTTGAAGCTTTCTTT.

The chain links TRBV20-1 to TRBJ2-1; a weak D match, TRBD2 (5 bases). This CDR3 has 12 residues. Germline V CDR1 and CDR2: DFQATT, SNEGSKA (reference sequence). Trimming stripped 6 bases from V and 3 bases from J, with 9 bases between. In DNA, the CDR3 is TGCAGTGCCCCTAGCTACTACAATGAGCAGTTCTTC. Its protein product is CSAPSYYNEQFF.

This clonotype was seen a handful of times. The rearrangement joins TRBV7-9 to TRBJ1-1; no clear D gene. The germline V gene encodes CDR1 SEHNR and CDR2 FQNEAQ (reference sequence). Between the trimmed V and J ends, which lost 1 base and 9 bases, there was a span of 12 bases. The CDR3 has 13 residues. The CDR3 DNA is TGTGCCAGCAGCTTAGGAATAGAAGGGAAAGCTTTCTTT. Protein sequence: CASSLGIEGKAFF.

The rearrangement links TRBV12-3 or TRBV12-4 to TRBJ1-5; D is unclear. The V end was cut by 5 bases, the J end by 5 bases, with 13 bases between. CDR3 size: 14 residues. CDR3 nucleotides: TGTGCCAGCAGTCCACGGCCTGCAGATCAGCCCCAGCATTTT. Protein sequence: CASSPRPADQPQHF.

This CDR3 is CASSFESRSEQYF. The DNA for the CDR3 is TGCGCCAGCAGCTTCGAGTCAAGAAGCGAGCAGTACTTC. The chain uses TRBV5-1 and TRBJ2-7; no firm D call. The V gene's germline CDR1 is SGHRS and CDR2 YFSETQ. Trimming pared 2 bases from V and 6 bases from J, leaving 12 bases between. The CDR3 runs 13 residues.

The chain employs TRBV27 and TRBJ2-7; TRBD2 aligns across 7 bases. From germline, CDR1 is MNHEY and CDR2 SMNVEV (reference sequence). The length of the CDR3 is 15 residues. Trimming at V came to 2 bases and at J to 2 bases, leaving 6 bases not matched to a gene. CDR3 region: CASSLRSGNTYEQYF. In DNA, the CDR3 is TGTGCCAGCAGTTTAAGGAGCGGGAATACCTACGAGCAGTACTTC.

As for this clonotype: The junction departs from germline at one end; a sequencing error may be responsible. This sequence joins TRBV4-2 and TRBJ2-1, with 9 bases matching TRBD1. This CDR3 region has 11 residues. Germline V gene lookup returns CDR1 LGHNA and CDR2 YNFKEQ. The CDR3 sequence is CASSTGTGLSF. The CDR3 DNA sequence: TGTGCCAGCAGCACCGGGACAGGGTTGTCCTTC.

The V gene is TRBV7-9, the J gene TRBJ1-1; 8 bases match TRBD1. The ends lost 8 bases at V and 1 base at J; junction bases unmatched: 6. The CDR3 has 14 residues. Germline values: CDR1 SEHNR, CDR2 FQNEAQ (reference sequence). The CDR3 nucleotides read TGTGCCAGCGTCAAGACAGGGGAGAACACTGAAGCTTTCTTT. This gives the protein CASVKTGENTEAFF.

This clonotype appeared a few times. CDR3 in amino acids: CSARPSGPRNEQFF. CDR3 nucleotide sequence: TGCAGTGCTAGGCCAAGCGGGCCTCGGAATGAGCAGTTCTTC. The chain has TRBV20-1 and TRBJ2-1, with a tentative D call TRBD2 (6 bases). V was cut by 3 bases and J by 7 bases, with 16 bases left in between. CDR1 is DFQATT, CDR2 SNEGSKA, per germline (reference sequence). The CDR3 contains 14 residues.

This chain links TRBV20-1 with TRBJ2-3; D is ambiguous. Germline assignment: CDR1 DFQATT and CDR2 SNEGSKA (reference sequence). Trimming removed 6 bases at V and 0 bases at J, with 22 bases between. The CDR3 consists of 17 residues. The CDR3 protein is CSAWLSGVLISTDTQYF. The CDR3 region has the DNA TGCAGTGCCTGGCTCTCGGGCGTCCTCATTAGCACAGATACGCAGTATTTT.

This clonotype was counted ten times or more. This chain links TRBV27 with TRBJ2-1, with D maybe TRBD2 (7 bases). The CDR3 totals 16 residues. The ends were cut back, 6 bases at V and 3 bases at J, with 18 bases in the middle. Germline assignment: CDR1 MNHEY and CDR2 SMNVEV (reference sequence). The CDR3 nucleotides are TGTGCCAGCAGAGGGGGGCCCGGGAGGCGCTACAATGAGCAGTTCTTC. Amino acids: CASRGGPGRRYNEQFF.

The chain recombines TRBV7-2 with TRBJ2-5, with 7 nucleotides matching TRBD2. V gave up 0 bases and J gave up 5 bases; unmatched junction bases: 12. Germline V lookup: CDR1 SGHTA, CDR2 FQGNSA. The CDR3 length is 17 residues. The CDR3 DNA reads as TGTGCCAGCAGCTTAGCATGGACTAGTCAGAGGGCGGAGACCCAGTACTTC. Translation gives CASSLAWTSQRAETQYF. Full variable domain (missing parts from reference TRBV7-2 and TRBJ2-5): GAGVSQSPSNKVTEKGKDVELRCDPISGHTALYWYRQSLGQGLEFLIYFQGNSAPDKSGLPSDRFSAERTGGSVSTLTIQRTQQEDSAVYLCASSLAWTSQRAETQYFGPGTRLLVL.

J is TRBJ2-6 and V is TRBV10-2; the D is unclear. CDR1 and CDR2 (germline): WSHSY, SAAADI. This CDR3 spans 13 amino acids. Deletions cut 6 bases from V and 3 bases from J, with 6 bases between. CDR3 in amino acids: CASRENGANVLTF. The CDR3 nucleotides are TGCGCCAGCAGGGAAAATGGGGCCAACGTCCTGACTTTC.

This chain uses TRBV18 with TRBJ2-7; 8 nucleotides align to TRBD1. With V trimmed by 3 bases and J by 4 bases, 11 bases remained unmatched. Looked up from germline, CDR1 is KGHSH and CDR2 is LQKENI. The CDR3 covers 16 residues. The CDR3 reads CASSPQRGTGVYEQYF. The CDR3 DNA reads TGTGCCAGCTCACCCCAACGCGGGACAGGAGTTTACGAGCAGTACTTC.

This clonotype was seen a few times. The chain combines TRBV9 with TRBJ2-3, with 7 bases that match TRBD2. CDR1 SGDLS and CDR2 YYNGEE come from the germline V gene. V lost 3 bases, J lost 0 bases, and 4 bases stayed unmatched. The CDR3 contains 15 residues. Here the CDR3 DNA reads TGTGCCAGCAGCGAGCAGGGAGGGAGCACAGATACGCAGTATTTT. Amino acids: CASSEQGGSTDTQYF.

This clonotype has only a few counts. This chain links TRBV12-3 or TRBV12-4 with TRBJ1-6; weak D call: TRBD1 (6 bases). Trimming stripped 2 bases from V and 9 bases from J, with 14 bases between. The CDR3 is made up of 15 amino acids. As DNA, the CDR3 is TGTGCCAGCAGTTTAAGAAGGGTAGGGGGTTCACCCCTCCACTTT. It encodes CASSLRRVGGSPLHF.